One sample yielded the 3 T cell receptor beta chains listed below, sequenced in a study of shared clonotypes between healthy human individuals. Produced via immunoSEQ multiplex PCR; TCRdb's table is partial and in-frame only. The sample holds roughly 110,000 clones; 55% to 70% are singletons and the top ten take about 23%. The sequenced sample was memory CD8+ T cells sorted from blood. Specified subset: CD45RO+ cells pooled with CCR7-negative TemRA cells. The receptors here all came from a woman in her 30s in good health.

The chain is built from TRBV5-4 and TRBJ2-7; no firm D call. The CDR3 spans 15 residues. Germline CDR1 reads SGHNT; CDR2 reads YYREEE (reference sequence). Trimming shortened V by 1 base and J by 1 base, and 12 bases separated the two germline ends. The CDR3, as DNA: TGTGCCAGCAGCTTGCTGGTCGCCGGTTCCTACGAGCAGTACTTC. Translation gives CASSLLVAGSYEQYF.

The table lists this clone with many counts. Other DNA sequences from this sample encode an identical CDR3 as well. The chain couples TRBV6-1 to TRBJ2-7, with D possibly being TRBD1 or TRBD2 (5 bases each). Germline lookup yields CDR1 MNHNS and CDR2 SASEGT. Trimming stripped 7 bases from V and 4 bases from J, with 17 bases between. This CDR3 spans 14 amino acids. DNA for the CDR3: TGTGCCAGCAAGGGTTACGGGGCTGGGTACGAGCAGTACTTC. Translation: CASKGYGAGYEQYF.

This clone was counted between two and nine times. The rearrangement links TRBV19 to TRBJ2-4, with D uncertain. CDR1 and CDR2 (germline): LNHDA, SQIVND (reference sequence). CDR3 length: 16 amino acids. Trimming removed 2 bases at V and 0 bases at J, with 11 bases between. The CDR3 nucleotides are TGTGCCAGTAGTATAAGACCAATTCTAGCCAAAAACATTCAGTACTTC. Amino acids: CASSIRPILAKNIQYF. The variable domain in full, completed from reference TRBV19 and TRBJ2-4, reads DGGITQSPKYLFRKEGQNVTLSCEQNLNHDAMYWYRQDPGQGLRLIYYSQIVNDFQKGDIAEGYSVSREKKESFPLTVTSAQKNPTAFYLCASSIRPILAKNIQYFGAGTRLSVL.